The rows below give T cell receptor beta chains drawn from one sample of a study of cytomegalovirus exposure and HLA in healthy donors. The method was immunoSEQ multiplex PCR; TCRdb's version includes in-frame clones alone and lacks a portion of them. The sample includes 90,000 to 100,000 clones, roughly three quarters of them seen just once. Sequencing was carried out using PBMCs. These TCRs come from a woman between 55 and 75 years old in good health and CMV-seropositive. Both conserved end residues are part of each CDR3. Each record gives: V gene, clone size, J gene, D gene, CDR3 protein, CDR3 DNA. A D gene is named only where the DNA matches it firmly. Size is stated for part of the rows, as once, few or many counts, or as a class when the clone is expanded.

>TRBV2|NA|TRBJ2-2|TRBD1
CASSERDRGAGELFF
TGTGCCAGCAGTGAACGGGACAGGGGGGCCGGGGAGCTGTTTTTT
>TRBV13|NA|TRBJ1-3|NA
CASSVDSSGNTIYF
TGTGCCAGCAGCGTCGACAGCTCTGGAAACACCATATATTTT
>TRBV5-1|NA|TRBJ2-2|NA
CASSPDSLNTGELFF
TGCGCCAGCAGCCCGGACAGCCTCAACACCGGGGAGCTGTTTTTT
>TRBV11-3|NA|TRBJ2-2|NA
CASSPFPSGELFF
TGTGCCAGCAGCCCCTTTCCTAGCGGGGAGCTGTTTTTT
>TRBV6-6|NA|TRBJ2-7|NA
CASSYWAEGEQYF
TGTGCCAGCAGTTACTGGGCGGAGGGGGAGCAGTACTTC
>TRBV6-5|NA|TRBJ2-2|TRBD2
CASSWNSGGNTGELFF
TGTGCCAGCAGTTGGAATTCGGGGGGGAACACCGGGGAGCTGTTTTTT
>TRBV7-9|NA|TRBJ2-1|TRBD2
CASSLSSGRNNEQFF
TGTGCCAGCAGCTTATCCAGCGGGAGGAACAATGAGCAGTTCTTC
>TRBV27|few|TRBJ2-7|TRBD1
CASSKQGFRTTGSYEQYF
TGTGCCAGCAGTAAACAGGGGTTTCGGACGACCGGCTCCTACGAGCAGTACTTC
>TRBV11-2|NA|TRBJ1-2|TRBD1
CASSFTGGDGYTF
TGTGCCAGCAGCTTTACAGGGGGGGATGGCTACACCTTC
>TRBV6-5|once|TRBJ2-2|TRBD1
CASSVQGASGELFF
TGTGCCAGCAGTGTACAGGGGGCAAGTGGGGAGCTGTTTTTT
>TRBV2|NA|TRBJ2-2|NA
CASRDYTGELFF
TGTGCCAGCAGGGACTACACCGGGGAGCTGTTTTTT
>TRBV6-6|NA|TRBJ1-5|NA
CASSGQINQPQHF
TGTGCCAGCAGCGGACAGATAAATCAGCCCCAGCATTTT
>TRBV5-5|NA|TRBJ1-3|TRBD1
CAKTGRGNTIYF
TGTGCTAAGACAGGGAGGGGAAACACCATATATTTT
>TRBV27|few|TRBJ1-5|NA
CASSFARDQPQHF
TGTGCCAGCAGTTTCGCCCGGGATCAGCCCCAGCATTTT
>TRBV29-1|NA|TRBJ1-2|NA
CSVGGVGRILNGYTF
TGCAGCGTTGGGGGCGTAGGCAGAATATTAAATGGCTACACCTTC
>TRBV19|NA|TRBJ2-7|TRBD1
CASSIATGPTHLYEQYF
TGTGCCAGTAGTATAGCGACAGGGCCCACTCATCTCTACGAGCAGTACTTC
>TRBV7-9|few|TRBJ1-2|TRBD1
CASSDRVGKGYTF
TGTGCCAGCAGCGACAGGGTAGGAAAGGGCTACACCTTC
>TRBV18|NA|TRBJ1-3|NA
CASSRRGGGNTIYF
TGTGCCAGCTCAAGAAGGGGCGGTGGAAACACCATATATTTT
>TRBV14|NA|TRBJ2-7|TRBD2
CASSSPGLGLNEQYF
TGTGCCAGCAGCTCCCCGGGACTAGGGCTCAACGAGCAGTACTTC
>TRBV5-1|NA|TRBJ1-2|NA
CASSSQGTNYGYTF
TGCGCCAGCAGTTCACAGGGTACCAACTATGGCTACACCTTC
>TRBV18|once|TRBJ1-4|TRBD1
CASSPEGARGEKLFF
TGTGCCAGCTCACCAGAGGGGGCCAGAGGTGAAAAACTGTTTTTT
>TRBV5-1|NA|TRBJ2-5|NA
CASSLGADQETQYF
TGCGCCAGCAGCTTGGGAGCGGACCAAGAGACCCAGTACTTC
>TRBV12-5|NA|TRBJ2-7|TRBD1
CATPTGVDEQYF
TGTGCTACCCCGACAGGGGTTGACGAGCAGTACTTC
>TRBV6-6|NA|TRBJ2-5|TRBD1
CAIRGTGRETQYF
TGTGCCATCCGCGGGACAGGGCGGGAGACCCAGTACTTC
>TRBV5-4|NA|TRBJ2-7|TRBD2
CASSLAGGLYEQYF
TGTGCCAGCAGCTTGGCGGGAGGTCTCTACGAGCAGTACTTC
>TRBV2|NA|TRBJ2-7|NA
CASSLDITLGYEQYF
TGTGCCAGCAGTTTGGACATCACCCTCGGGTACGAGCAGTACTTC
>TRBV4-2|NA|TRBJ2-1|TRBD2
CASSGSLAGYQEQFF
TGTGCCAGCAGCGGATCGCTAGCGGGATATCAAGAGCAGTTCTTC
>TRBV30|NA|TRBJ2-7|NA
CAWSGDFYEQYF
TGTGCCTGGAGTGGGGACTTCTACGAGCAGTACTTC
>TRBV5-1|few|TRBJ2-7|NA
CASKLEGPWDEQYF
TGCGCCAGCAAGTTGGAGGGCCCTTGGGACGAGCAGTACTTC
>TRBV29-1|once|TRBJ2-1|TRBD2
CSVRTTSEGREQFF
TGCAGCGTTAGGACAACTAGCGAGGGGCGCGAGCAGTTCTTC
>TRBV19|NA|TRBJ2-5|NA
CASSADSVQETQYF
TGTGCCAGTAGTGCAGACAGCGTCCAAGAGACCCAGTACTTC
>TRBV7-2|once|TRBJ2-7|NA
CASSLGGSLSYEQYF
TGTGCCAGCAGCTTAGGAGGAAGTCTCTCCTACGAGCAGTACTTC
>TRBV10-1|NA|TRBJ2-3|NA
CASSESSDFSDTQYF
TGCGCCAGCAGTGAGTCTAGCGATTTTTCAGATACGCAGTATTTT
>TRBV5-6|NA|TRBJ2-5|TRBD1
CASSHGQGGETQYF
TGTGCCAGCAGCCACGGACAGGGGGGAGAGACCCAGTACTTC
>TRBV28|NA|TRBJ1-2|TRBD1
CASSIGQGYGYTF
TGTGCCAGCAGTATAGGACAGGGCTATGGCTACACCTTC
>TRBV9|NA|TRBJ2-5|TRBD1
CASSAITGGAETQYF
TGTGCCAGCAGCGCGATCACAGGGGGCGCCGAGACCCAGTACTTC
>TRBV23-1|NA|TRBJ2-7|NA
CASSPRDSTGPTPYEQYF
TGCGCCAGCAGCCCAAGGGACTCGACAGGGCCGACACCATACGAGCAGTACTTC
>TRBV2|NA|TRBJ1-5|NA
CASRMGPTDNQPQHF
TGTGCCAGCAGGATGGGCCCCACCGACAATCAGCCCCAGCATTTT
>TRBV27|NA|TRBJ1-5|NA
CASSLGWGGGIQPQHF
TGTGCCAGCAGTTTAGGGTGGGGAGGGGGGATTCAGCCCCAGCATTTT